The 7 T cell receptor beta chains listed next were all sequenced from one sample in a study of cytomegalovirus exposure and HLA in healthy donors. Vbeta (60) and Jbeta (13) primers were used in the PCR. Here immunoSEQ multiplex PCR was the method, and the copy in TCRdb shows in-frame clones only, minus some. The repertoire holds some 140,000 clones, with approximately 85% as singletons. Sequencing was carried out using PBMCs. All receptors derive from a woman between 45 and 60 years old in good health and CMV-seropositive.

This chain connects TRBV9 to TRBJ2-2; D not certain. The germline V gene encodes CDR1 SGDLS and CDR2 YYNGEE. CDR3 size: 15 residues. The V gene lost 4 bases and the J gene lost 1 base, with 11 bases spanning the gap. CDR3 protein: CASSPYPGNTGELFF. Written as DNA, the CDR3 is TGTGCCAGCAGCCCCTATCCAGGGAACACCGGGGAGCTGTTTTTT.

The J gene is TRBJ1-1, the V gene TRBV5-4; 8 bases map to TRBD1. Trimming removed 4 bases from V and 6 bases from J; junction bases left unmatched: 5. This CDR3 spans 13 amino acids. Germline assignment: CDR1 SGHNT and CDR2 YYREEE (reference sequence). This chain's CDR3 is CASSRDRGPEAFF. The CDR3 DNA sequence: TGTGCCAGCAGCAGAGACAGGGGCCCTGAAGCTTTCTTT.

V and J are TRBV5-1 and TRBJ1-1; D is uncertain. Trimming shortened V by 0 bases and J by 0 bases, and 18 bases separated the two germline ends. The CDR3 extends over 18 amino acids. Germline lookup yields CDR1 SGHRS and CDR2 YFSETQ. The CDR3 DNA is TGCGCCAGCAGCTTGGCGGGTCAGTGGATGGAGATGAACACTGAAGCTTTCTTT. Its protein is CASSLAGQWMEMNTEAFF.

This chain joins TRBV2 and TRBJ2-5; 9 bases are shared with TRBD2. The CDR3 loop spans 14 amino acids. V shed 6 bases and J 3 bases; nucleotides not matched to a gene: 5. Germline assignment: CDR1 SNHLY and CDR2 FYNNEI. The CDR3 loop is CASSAWTSEETQYF. CDR3 nucleotides: TGTGCCAGCAGCGCGTGGACTAGCGAAGAGACCCAGTACTTC.

The chain joins TRBV14 to TRBJ2-1; D call uncertain. Germline V gives CDR1 SGHDN, CDR2 FVKESK. The CDR3 runs 12 residues. Trimming stripped 5 bases from V and 6 bases from J, with 8 bases between. CDR3 residues: CASSTTTNEQFF. In nucleotides, the CDR3 is TGTGCCAGCAGCACAACTACCAATGAGCAGTTCTTC.

The chain combines TRBV7-2 with TRBJ2-3; TRBD2 matches 10 bases. Germline lookup yields CDR1 SGHTA and CDR2 FQGNSA. CDR3 size: 16 residues. The ends lost 3 bases at V and 5 bases at J; junction bases unmatched: 8. CDR3 coding DNA: TGTGCCAGCAGCTTTAAGCTAGCGGGAGAGTTAGATACGCAGTATTTT. Residues: CASSFKLAGELDTQYF.

V gene TRBV6-1 combines with J gene TRBJ1-5; the D gene is possibly TRBD1 (5 bases). Germline CDR1 MNHNS, CDR2 SASEGT. The CDR3 runs to 15 residues. Trimming took off 8 bases at V and 3 bases at J, with 17 bases between the two ends. CDR3 protein: CASSVDDRLNQPQHF. CDR3 coding DNA: TGTGCCAGCTCGGTAGATGACAGACTCAATCAGCCCCAGCATTTT.